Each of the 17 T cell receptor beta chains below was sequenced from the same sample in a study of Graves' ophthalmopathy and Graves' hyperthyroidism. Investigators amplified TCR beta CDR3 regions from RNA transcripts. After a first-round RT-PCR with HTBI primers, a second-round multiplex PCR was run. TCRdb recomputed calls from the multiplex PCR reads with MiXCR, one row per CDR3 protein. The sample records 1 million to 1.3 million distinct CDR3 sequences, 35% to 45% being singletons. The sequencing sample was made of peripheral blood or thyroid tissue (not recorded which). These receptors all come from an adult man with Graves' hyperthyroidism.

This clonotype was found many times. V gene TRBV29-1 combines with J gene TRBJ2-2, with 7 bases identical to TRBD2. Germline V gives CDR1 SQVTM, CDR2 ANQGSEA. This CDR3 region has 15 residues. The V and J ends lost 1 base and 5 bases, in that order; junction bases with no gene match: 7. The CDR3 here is CSVEVDWRGTGELFF. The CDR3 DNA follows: TGCAGCGTTGAAGTTGACTGGCGGGGGACCGGGGAGCTGTTTTTT.

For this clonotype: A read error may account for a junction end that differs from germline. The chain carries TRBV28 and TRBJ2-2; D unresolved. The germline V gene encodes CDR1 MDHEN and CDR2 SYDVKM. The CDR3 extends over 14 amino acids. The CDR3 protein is CASSFGTNTRELFF. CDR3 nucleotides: TGTGCCAGCAGTTTTGGCACGAACACCAGGGAGCTGTTTTTT.

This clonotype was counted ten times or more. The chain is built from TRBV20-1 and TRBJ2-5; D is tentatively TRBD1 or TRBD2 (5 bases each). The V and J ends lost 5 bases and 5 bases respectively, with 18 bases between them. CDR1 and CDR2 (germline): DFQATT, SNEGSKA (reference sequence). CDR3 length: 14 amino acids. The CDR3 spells CSALAGAGGETQYF. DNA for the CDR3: TGCAGTGCTTTGGCCGGGGCTGGCGGGGAGACCCAGTACTTC.

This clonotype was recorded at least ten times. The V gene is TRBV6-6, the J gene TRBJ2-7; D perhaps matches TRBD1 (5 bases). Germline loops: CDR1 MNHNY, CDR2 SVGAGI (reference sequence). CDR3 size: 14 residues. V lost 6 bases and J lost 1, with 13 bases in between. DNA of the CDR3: TGTGCCAGCAGCTACGATCGACAGTCCTACGAGCAGTACTTC. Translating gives CASSYDRQSYEQYF.

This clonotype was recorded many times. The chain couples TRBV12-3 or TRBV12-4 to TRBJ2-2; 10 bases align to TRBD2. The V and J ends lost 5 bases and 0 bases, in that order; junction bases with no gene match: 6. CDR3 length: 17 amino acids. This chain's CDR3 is CASSRTSGATNTGELFF. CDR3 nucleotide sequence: TGTGCCAGCAGTCGTACTAGCGGGGCTACGAACACCGGGGAGCTGTTTTTT.

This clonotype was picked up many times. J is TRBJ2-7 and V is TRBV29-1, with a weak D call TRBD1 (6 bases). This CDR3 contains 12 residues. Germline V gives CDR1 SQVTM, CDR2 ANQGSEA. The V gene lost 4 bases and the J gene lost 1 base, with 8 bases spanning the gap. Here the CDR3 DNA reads TGCAGCGTTGGGGACAAGTCCTACGAGCAGTACTTC. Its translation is CSVGDKSYEQYF.

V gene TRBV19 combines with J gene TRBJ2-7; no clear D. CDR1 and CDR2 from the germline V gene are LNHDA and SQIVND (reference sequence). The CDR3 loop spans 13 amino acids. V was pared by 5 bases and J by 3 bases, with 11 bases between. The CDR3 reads CASSSKASYEQYF. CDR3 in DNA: TGTGCCAGTAGTTCGAAAGCAAGCTACGAGCAGTACTTC.

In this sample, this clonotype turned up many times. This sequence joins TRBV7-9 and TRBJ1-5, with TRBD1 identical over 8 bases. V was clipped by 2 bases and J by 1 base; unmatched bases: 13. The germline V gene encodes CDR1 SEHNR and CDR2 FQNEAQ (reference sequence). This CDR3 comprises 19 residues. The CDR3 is CASSLLWDRIWGSNQPQHF. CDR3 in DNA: TGTGCCAGCAGCTTACTGTGGGACAGGATATGGGGGAGCAATCAGCCCCAGCATTTT.

The CDR3 DNA sequence: TGCAGCTTGGAGGCAGGGGCTTATGGCTACACCTTC. The encoded protein is CSLEAGAYGYTF. The chain recombines TRBV29-1 with TRBJ1-2; maybe TRBD1 (6 bases). Germline values: CDR1 SQVTM, CDR2 ANQGSEA. V gave up 8 bases and J gave up 5 bases, with 15 bases separating them. The CDR3 is 12 residues long.

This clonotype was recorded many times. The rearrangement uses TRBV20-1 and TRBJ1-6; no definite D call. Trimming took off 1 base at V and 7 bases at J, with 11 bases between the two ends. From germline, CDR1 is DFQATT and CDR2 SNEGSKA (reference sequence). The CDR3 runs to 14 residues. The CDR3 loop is CSARVVVMNSPLHF. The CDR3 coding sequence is TGCAGTGCTAGAGTGGTCGTGATGAATTCACCCCTCCACTTT.

CDR3 DNA: TGTGCCAGCAGCCCCCTCGCGGTGGGGCCCCAAGAGACCCAGTACTTC. Encoded protein: CASSPLAVGPQETQYF. The genes are TRBV2 and TRBJ2-5; possible D gene TRBD1, 5 bases. This CDR3 region has 16 residues. V was trimmed by 6 bases and J by 1 base, leaving 18 bases between them. Germline CDR1 reads SNHLY; CDR2 reads FYNNEI.

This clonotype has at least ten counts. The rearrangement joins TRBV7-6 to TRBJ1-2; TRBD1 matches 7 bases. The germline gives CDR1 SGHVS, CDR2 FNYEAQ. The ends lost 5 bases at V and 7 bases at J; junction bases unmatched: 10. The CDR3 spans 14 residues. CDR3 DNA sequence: TGTGCCAGCAGCCGAGGGACAGAGGGAGGTGGCTACACCTTC. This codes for CASSRGTEGGGYTF.

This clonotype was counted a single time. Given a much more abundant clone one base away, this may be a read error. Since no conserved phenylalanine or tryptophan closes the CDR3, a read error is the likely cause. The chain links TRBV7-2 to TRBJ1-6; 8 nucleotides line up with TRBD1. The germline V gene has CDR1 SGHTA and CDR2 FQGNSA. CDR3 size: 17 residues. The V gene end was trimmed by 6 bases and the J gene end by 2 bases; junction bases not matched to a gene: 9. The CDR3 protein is CASRPRTGSPYNSPLHL. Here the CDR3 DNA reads TGTGCCAGCAGGCCTAGGACAGGGTCCCCCTATAATTCACCCCTCCACCTT.

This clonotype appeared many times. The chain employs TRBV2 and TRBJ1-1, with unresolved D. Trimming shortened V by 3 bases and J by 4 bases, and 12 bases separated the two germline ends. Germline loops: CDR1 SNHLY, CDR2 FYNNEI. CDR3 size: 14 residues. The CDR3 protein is CASSDFVGSTEAFF. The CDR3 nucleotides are TGTGCCAGCAGTGATTTTGTAGGGAGCACTGAAGCTTTCTTT. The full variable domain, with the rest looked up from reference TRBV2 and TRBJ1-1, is EPEVTQTPSHQVTQMGQEVILRCVPISNHLYFYWYRQILGQKVEFLVSFYNNEISEKSEIFDDQFSVERPDGSNFTLKIRSTKLEDSAMYFCASSDFVGSTEAFFGQGTRLTVV.

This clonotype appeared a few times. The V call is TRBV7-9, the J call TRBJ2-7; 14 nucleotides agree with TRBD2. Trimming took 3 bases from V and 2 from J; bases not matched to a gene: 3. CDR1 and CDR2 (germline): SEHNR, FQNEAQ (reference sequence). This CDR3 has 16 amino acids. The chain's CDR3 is CASSFRTSGGTYEQYF. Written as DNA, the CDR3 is TGTGCCAGCAGCTTCAGGACTAGCGGGGGGACCTACGAGCAGTACTTC.

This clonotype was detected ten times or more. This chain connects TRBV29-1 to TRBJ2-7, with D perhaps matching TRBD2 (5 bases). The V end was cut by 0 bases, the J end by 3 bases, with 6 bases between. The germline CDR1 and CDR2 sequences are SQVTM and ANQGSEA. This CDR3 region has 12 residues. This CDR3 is CSVEEGVYEQYF. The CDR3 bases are TGCAGCGTTGAAGAGGGAGTCTACGAGCAGTACTTC.

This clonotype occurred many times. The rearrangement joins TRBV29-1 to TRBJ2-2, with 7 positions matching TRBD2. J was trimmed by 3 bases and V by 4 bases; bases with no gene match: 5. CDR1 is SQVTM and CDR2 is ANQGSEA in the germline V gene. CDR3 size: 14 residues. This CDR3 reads CSVAGEGYTGELFF. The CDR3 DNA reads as TGCAGCGTTGCCGGGGAGGGATACACCGGGGAGCTGTTTTTT.